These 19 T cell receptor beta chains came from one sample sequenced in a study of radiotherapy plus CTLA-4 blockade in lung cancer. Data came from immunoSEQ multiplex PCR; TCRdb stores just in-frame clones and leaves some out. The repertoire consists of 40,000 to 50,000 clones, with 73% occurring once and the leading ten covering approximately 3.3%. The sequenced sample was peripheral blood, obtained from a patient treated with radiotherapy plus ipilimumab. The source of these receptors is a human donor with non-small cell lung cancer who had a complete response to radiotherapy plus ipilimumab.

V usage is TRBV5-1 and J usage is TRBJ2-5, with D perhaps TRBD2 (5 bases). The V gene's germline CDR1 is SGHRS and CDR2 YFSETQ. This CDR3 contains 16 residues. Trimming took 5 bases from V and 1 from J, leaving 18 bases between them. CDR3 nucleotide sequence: TGCGCCAGCAGGAGCGGTCCCTCTTCGCTCCAAGAGACCCAGTACTTC. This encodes CASRSGPSSLQETQYF.

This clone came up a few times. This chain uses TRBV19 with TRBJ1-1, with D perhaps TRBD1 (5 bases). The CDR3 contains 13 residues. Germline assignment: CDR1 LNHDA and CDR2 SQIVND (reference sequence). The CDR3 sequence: CVTRGLRNTEAFF. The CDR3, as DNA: TGTGTTACGAGGGGACTTAGGAACACTGAAGCTTTCTTT.

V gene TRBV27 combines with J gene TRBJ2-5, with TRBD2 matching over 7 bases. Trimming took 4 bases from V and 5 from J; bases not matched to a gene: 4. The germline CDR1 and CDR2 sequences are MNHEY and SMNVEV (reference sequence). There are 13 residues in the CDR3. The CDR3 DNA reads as TGTGCCAGCAGTTGGGGGGGGAGGGAGACCCAGTACTTC. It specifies CASSWGGRETQYF.

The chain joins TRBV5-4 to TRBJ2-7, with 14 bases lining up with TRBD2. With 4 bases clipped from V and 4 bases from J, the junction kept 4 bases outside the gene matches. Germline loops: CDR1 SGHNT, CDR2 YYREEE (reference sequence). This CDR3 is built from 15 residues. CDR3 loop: CASSAGLAGGYEQYF. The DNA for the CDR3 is TGTGCCAGCAGCGCAGGACTAGCGGGAGGTTACGAGCAGTACTTC. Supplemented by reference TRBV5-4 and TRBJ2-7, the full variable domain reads ETGVTQSPTHLIKTRGQQVTLRCSSQSGHNTVSWYQQALGQGPQFIFQYYREEENGRGNFPPRFSGLQFPNYSSELNVNALELDDSALYLCASSAGLAGGYEQYFGPGTRLTVT.

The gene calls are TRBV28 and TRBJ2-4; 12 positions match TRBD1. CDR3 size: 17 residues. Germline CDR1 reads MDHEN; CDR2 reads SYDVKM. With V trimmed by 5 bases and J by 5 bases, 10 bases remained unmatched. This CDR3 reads CASSTTGTGGLENIQYF. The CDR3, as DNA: TGTGCCAGCAGTACAACCGGGACAGGGGGCTTGGAAAACATTCAGTACTTC.

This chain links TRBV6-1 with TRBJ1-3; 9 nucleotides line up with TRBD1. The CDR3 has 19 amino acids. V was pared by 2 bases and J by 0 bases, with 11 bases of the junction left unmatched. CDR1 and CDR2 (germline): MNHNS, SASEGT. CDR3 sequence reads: CASSERDRVYAVSGNTIYF. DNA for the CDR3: TGTGCCAGCAGTGAACGGGACAGGGTTTACGCCGTCTCTGGAAACACCATATATTTT.

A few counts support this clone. This CDR3 is CASSIKRTGRTYEQYF. CDR3 in DNA: TGTGCCAGTAGTATAAAACGGACAGGGCGGACCTACGAGCAGTACTTC. The gene calls are TRBV19 and TRBJ2-7; 8 bases fit TRBD1. Germline-derived CDR1 and CDR2 are LNHDA and SQIVND (reference sequence). The CDR3 has 16 amino acids. The V segment lost 2 bases and the J segment 2 bases; nucleotides outside the gene matches: 8.

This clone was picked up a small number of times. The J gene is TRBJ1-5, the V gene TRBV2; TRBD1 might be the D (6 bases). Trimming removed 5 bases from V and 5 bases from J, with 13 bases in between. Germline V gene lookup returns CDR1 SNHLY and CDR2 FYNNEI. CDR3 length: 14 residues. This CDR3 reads CASSYSQGYQPQHF. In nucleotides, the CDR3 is TGTGCCAGCAGTTACTCGCAGGGGTATCAGCCCCAGCATTTT.

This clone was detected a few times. The DNA of the CDR3 is TGTGCCAGCAGTTTTCCCAGGGGCAACTACGAGCAGTACTTC. This sequence encodes CASSFPRGNYEQYF. The rearrangement uses TRBV28 and TRBJ2-7; D might be TRBD1 (6 bases). Germline V gene sequence: CDR1 MDHEN, CDR2 SYDVKM. The CDR3 is 14 residues long. Trimming cost V 3 bases and J 3 bases, with 12 bases left between them.

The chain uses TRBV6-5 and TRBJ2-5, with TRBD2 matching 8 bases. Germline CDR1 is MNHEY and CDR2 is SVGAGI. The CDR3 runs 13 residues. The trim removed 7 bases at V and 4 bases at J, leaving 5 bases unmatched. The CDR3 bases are TGTGCCAGCATGCGGGGGGCCCGAGAGACCCAGTACTTC. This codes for CASMRGARETQYF.

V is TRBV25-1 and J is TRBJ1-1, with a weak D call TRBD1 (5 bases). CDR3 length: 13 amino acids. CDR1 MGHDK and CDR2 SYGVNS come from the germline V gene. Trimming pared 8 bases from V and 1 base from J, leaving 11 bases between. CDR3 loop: CASSGLANTEAFF. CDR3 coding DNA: TGTGCCAGCTCAGGGCTGGCGAACACTGAAGCTTTCTTT.

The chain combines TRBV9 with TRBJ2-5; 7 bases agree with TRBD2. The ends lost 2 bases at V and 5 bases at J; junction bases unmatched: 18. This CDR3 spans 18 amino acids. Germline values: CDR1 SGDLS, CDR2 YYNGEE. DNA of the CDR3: TGTGCCAGCAGCGTCGCCCCCCCCGGGGCGGGAGCGCGGGAGACCCAGTACTTC. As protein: CASSVAPPGAGARETQYF.

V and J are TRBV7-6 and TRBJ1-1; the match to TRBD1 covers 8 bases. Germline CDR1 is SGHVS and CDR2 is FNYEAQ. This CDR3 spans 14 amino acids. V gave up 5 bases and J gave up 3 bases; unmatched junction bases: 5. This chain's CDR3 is CASSQGQGYTEAFF. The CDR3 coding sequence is TGTGCCAGCAGCCAAGGACAGGGCTACACTGAAGCTTTCTTT.

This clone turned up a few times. CDR3 loop: CASSQGGTDTQYF. The CDR3 region has the DNA TGCGCCAGCAGCCAAGGGGGCACAGATACGCAGTATTTT. The chain employs TRBV5-1 and TRBJ2-3; D perhaps matches TRBD1 (5 bases). The length of the CDR3 is 13 residues. In germline, CDR1 is SGHRS, CDR2 YFSETQ. Trimming left V 4 bases short and J 1 base short, with 7 bases between.

The CDR3 protein is CASSSGQGWSYEQYF. The CDR3 region has the DNA TGTGCCAGCTCCTCCGGGCAGGGGTGGTCCTACGAGCAGTACTTC. The chain joins TRBV18 to TRBJ2-5, with D possibly TRBD1 on 6 matching bases. The DNA matches TRBJ2-7 better at its end, which makes the J call doubtful. The length of the CDR3 is 15 residues. Germline V gene lookup returns CDR1 KGHSH and CDR2 LQKENI.

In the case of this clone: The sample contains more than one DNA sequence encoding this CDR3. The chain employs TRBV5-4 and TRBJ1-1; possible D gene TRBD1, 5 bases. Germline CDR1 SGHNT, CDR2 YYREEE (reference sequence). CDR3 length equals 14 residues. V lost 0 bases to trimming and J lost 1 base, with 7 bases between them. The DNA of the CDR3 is TGTGCCAGCAGCTTGGGACAGAAGAACACTGAAGCTTTCTTT. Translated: CASSLGQKNTEAFF.

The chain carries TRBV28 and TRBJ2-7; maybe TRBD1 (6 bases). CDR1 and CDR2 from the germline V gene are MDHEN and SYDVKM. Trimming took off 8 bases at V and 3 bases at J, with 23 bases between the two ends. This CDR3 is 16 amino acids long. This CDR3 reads CASSSEGTGLLYEQYF. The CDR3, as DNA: TGTGCCAGCTCCAGTGAGGGAACAGGGCTCCTCTACGAGCAGTACTTC.

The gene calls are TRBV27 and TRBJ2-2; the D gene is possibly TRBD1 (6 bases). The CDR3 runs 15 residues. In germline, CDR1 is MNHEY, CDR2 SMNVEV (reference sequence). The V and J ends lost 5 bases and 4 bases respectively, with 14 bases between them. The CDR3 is CASSPDRISTGELFF. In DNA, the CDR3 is TGTGCCAGCAGTCCCGACAGGATCTCCACCGGGGAGCTGTTTTTT.

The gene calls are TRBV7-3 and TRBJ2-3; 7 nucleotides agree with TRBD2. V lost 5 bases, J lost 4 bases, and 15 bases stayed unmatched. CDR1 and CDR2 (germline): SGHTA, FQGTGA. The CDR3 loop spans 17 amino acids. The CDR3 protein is CASSPPGKTGGADTQYF. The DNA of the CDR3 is TGTGCCAGCAGCCCTCCGGGGAAGACTGGGGGGGCAGATACGCAGTATTTT. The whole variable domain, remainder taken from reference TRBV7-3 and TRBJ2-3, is GAGVSQTPSNKVTEKGKYVELRCDPISGHTALYWYRQSLGQGPEFLIYFQGTGAADDSGLPNDRFFAVRPEGSVSTLKIQRTERGDSAVYLCASSPPGKTGGADTQYFGPGTRLTVL.